The rows below give T cell receptor beta chains drawn from one sample of a study of T cell responses to AZD1222 COVID-19 vaccine. Using immunoSEQ multiplex PCR, the repertoire was profiled, and TCRdb retains in-frame clones only, with some absent. The table records about 90,000 clones, roughly 88% of them present only once. Source: peripheral blood, taken on day 0 of AZD1222 vaccination. These receptors were obtained from an adult in good health. Each CDR3 is given with its conserved first and last residue. The D gene is left open where the match is weak. Rows give clone size only sometimes, using once, few, many, or a class for an expanded clone.

d_call	v_call	clone_size	j_call	cdr3_nt	cdr3_aa
TRBD1	TRBV19	-	TRBJ2-1	TGTGCCAGTAGTATAGACCTTGGGACAGGGAGGGCCAATGAGCAGTTCTTC	CASSIDLGTGRANEQFF
-	TRBV7-7	-	TRBJ2-1	TGTGCTAGCAGCCTCATGACAGGGAGGCACAATGAGCAGTTCTTC	CASSLMTGRHNEQFF
-	TRBV12-2	-	TRBJ2-4	TGTGCAAGTCGCTTAATGACTAGCGGGAGGCCTCTAGCCAAAAACATTCAGTACTTC	CASRLMTSGRPLAKNIQYF
-	TRBV19	once	TRBJ2-7	TGTGCCAGTAGTATAAGAGGCGGAATCAATGCCTACGAGCAGTACTTC	CASSIRGGINAYEQYF
-	TRBV6-5	-	TRBJ2-3	TGTGCCAGCAAGACAGTCACAGATACGCAGTATTTT	CASKTVTDTQYF
TRBD2	TRBV25-1	-	TRBJ2-1	TGTGCCAGCAGTGAATGGGGGACTAGCGGAGACAATGAGCAGTTCTTC	CASSEWGTSGDNEQFF
-	TRBV30	-	TRBJ1-6	TGTGCCTGGATAGGAGGGAGCTCCTATAATTCACCCCTCCACTTT	CAWIGGSSYNSPLHF
-	TRBV19	-	TRBJ2-2	TGTGCCAGTAGTTCGTTTTCCGGGGAGCTGTTTTTT	CASSSFSGELFF
-	TRBV5-6	-	TRBJ2-7	TGTGCCAGCAGCTTACTTCCAGGAGCCTACGAGCAGTACTTC	CASSLLPGAYEQYF
-	TRBV19	large	TRBJ1-2	TGTGCCAGTAGCGTTAACCTTAACTATGGCTACACCTTC	CASSVNLNYGYTF
-	TRBV6-5	-	TRBJ2-7	TGTGCCAGCAGGGGGGACTCCTCCTACGAGCAGTACTTC	CASRGDSSYEQYF
TRBD1	TRBV29-1	-	TRBJ2-7	TGCAGCGCGACATCCCGGGACAGGGGGCTCTACGAGCAGTACTTC	CSATSRDRGLYEQYF
-	TRBV5-1	-	TRBJ1-4	TGCGCCAGCAGCGTTACAGGGAATGGTAATGAAAAACTGTTTTTT	CASSVTGNGNEKLFF